Listed below are T cell receptor beta chains from one sample, sequenced in a study of blood T cell repertoires in COVID-19. Clones were sequenced by immunoSEQ multiplex PCR, and TCRdb holds only the in-frame ones, with some missing. The repertoire holds some 200,000 clones, with 92% as singletons. Material: peripheral blood. The origin of the receptors is a man aged 25-45 years with acute or convalescent COVID-19. The CDR3 runs from the conserved cysteine through the conserved F or W. Fields, in order: V gene, clone size, D gene, J gene, CDR3 DNA, CDR3 protein. A D gene is named only where the DNA matches it firmly. Clone size is not always given. Where it is, it says once, few, many or a class for expanded clones.

v_gene: TRBV6-5
abundance: NA
d_gene: TRBD1
j_gene: TRBJ1-1
CDR3nt: TGTGCCAGCGGACAGGGTCGGTTGACTGAAGCTTTCTTT
CDR3aa: CASGQGRLTEAFF

v_gene: TRBV11-2
abundance: NA
d_gene: TRBD1
j_gene: TRBJ1-5
CDR3nt: TGTGCCAGCAGCTTAACAGGGGGCAGGGGTCAGCCCCAGCATTTT
CDR3aa: CASSLTGGRGQPQHF

v_gene: TRBV5-1
abundance: NA
d_gene: TRBD2
j_gene: TRBJ2-7
CDR3nt: TGCGCCAGCAGCTCGGGAGGCGAGCAGTACTTC
CDR3aa: CASSSGGEQYF

v_gene: TRBV30
abundance: NA
d_gene: NA
j_gene: TRBJ2-2
CDR3nt: TGTGCCCAGAAAGGGGGGGGTCTTTCGATCGGGGAGCTGTTTTTT
CDR3aa: CAQKGGGLSIGELFF

v_gene: TRBV7-2
abundance: NA
d_gene: NA
j_gene: TRBJ2-7
CDR3nt: TGTGCCAGCAGCTCACAGGGATACTACGAGCAGTACTTC
CDR3aa: CASSSQGYYEQYF

v_gene: TRBV6-5
abundance: NA
d_gene: TRBD1
j_gene: TRBJ1-5
CDR3nt: TGTGCCAGCATAAGGACAGGGAAGGCTCAGCCCCAGCATTTT
CDR3aa: CASIRTGKAQPQHF

v_gene: TRBV3-1/TRBV3-2
abundance: NA
d_gene: NA
j_gene: TRBJ2-2
CDR3nt: TGTGCCAGCAGCCCCAGAACCTTTACCGGGGAGCTGTTTTTT
CDR3aa: CASSPRTFTGELFF

v_gene: TRBV18
abundance: once
d_gene: TRBD2
j_gene: TRBJ2-5
CDR3nt: TGTGCCAGCTCACCAGGGACTAGGGAGACCCAGTACTTC
CDR3aa: CASSPGTRETQYF

v_gene: TRBV21-1
abundance: NA
d_gene: NA
j_gene: TRBJ1-1
CDR3nt: TGTGCCAGCAGCAAAGAACTATTGGGGACAGGGGAAGCTTTCTTT
CDR3aa: CASSKELLGTGEAFF

v_gene: TRBV28
abundance: once
d_gene: NA
j_gene: TRBJ2-3
CDR3nt: TGTGCCAGCACGTCCCAGTGGAGCGGGACACAAGATACGCAGTATTTT
CDR3aa: CASTSQWSGTQDTQYF

v_gene: TRBV29-1
abundance: NA
d_gene: NA
j_gene: TRBJ2-7
CDR3nt: TGCAGCGTTGCCCTAGCGAACGAGCAGTACTTC
CDR3aa: CSVALANEQYF

v_gene: TRBV7-8
abundance: NA
d_gene: NA
j_gene: TRBJ2-5
CDR3nt: TGTGCCAGCAGCCTCCTCCTCTCTAATATAGTAGAGACCCAGTACTTC
CDR3aa: CASSLLLSNIVETQYF

v_gene: TRBV4-1
abundance: NA
d_gene: NA
j_gene: TRBJ1-2
CDR3nt: TGCGCCAGCAGCCAAGAGGAGGTAAACTATGGCTACACCTTC
CDR3aa: CASSQEEVNYGYTF

v_gene: TRBV30
abundance: NA
d_gene: NA
j_gene: TRBJ1-2
CDR3nt: TGTGCCGAAAAAGACAGTTATTGGGGCTACACCTTC
CDR3aa: CAEKDSYWGYTF

v_gene: TRBV15
abundance: NA
d_gene: NA
j_gene: TRBJ1-4
CDR3nt: TGTGCCACCAGCAGAGATCGGGCGCAGCGGCTTGAAACTAATGAAAAACTGTTTTTT
CDR3aa: CATSRDRAQRLETNEKLFF

v_gene: TRBV24-1
abundance: NA
d_gene: TRBD1
j_gene: TRBJ2-7
CDR3nt: TGTGCCACCAGTGGTACTACAGGGGACAAGCCAGTGTACGAGCAGTACTTC
CDR3aa: CATSGTTGDKPVYEQYF